This paragraph reports one T cell receptor beta chain. Its antigen is unknown. TCRdb's copy holds only in-frame clones and misses some; the assay was immunoSEQ multiplex PCR. This table has over 400,000 clones, around 93% appearing once. CDR1 is MNHEY and CDR2 is SVGAGI in the germline V gene. CDR3 length: 16 amino acids. The V gene lost 0 bases and the J gene lost 3 bases, with 12 bases spanning the gap. The data stem from a study of Ad26.COV2.S vaccination and SARS-CoV-2 variants. About the research overall: COV1001, an Ad26.COV2.S trial, supplied this vaccine-arm donor. General study results and limits: Once vaccination had occurred, spike-specific CD8+ and CD4+ T cell responses reportedly showed substantial breadth.

Treatment: some 20 received Ad26.COV2.S at low or high dose, single or two shots; about 5 received placebo; per-sample allocation not given. Sampling was performed 63 days after the first vaccine or placebo injection. Boston supplied an adult donor aged 18-55 years. The TCR sequence derives from a person aged 18-60 years who received the Ad26.COV2.S COVID-19 vaccine or a placebo. The chain combines TRBV6-5 with TRBJ2-1; TRBD1 might be the D (5 bases). The source material was peripheral blood, sampled in a trial of Ad26.COV2.S vaccine versus placebo. CDR3 DNA: TGTGCCAGCAGTTACTCGATTGCCAGGGTCTACAATGAGCAGTTCTTC. Translated: CASSYSIARVYNEQFF.